This entry lists 24 T cell receptor beta chains sequenced from one sample in a study of blood T cell repertoires in COVID-19. Sequenced by immunoSEQ multiplex PCR; TCRdb stores in-frame clones only, minus some. The table lists 90,000 to 120,000 clones, around four fifths of them singletons. Sequencing was performed on peripheral blood. The receptor set was obtained from a man aged 55-75 years with acute or convalescent COVID-19.

A few counts support this clone. V usage is TRBV7-9 and J usage is TRBJ1-2; the match to TRBD1 covers 9 bases. The CDR3 has 13 residues. The V gene end was trimmed by 5 bases and the J gene end by 2 bases; junction bases not matched to a gene: 0. Germline V gives CDR1 SEHNR, CDR2 FQNEAQ (reference sequence). The CDR3 nucleotides are TGTGCCAGCAGCGGACAGGGGAACTATGGCTACACCTTC. It translates to CASSGQGNYGYTF.

CDR3 in amino acids: CASSSPGGGLNEQFF. In nucleotides, the CDR3 is TGTGCCAGCAGCTCCCCGGGGGGGGGCCTGAATGAGCAGTTCTTC. The rearrangement joins TRBV7-8 to TRBJ2-1, with TRBD2 identical over 8 bases. The CDR3 is 15 residues long. The germline gives CDR1 SGHVS, CDR2 FQNEAQ. V dropped 4 bases and J dropped 7; count of bases not matched to a gene: 9.

The chain employs TRBV19 and TRBJ1-3; TRBD1 matches 7 bases. The CDR3 loop spans 16 amino acids. The V and J ends lost 3 bases and 4 bases, in that order; junction bases with no gene match: 9. Germline CDR1 is LNHDA and CDR2 is SQIVND (reference sequence). CDR3 amino acids: CASSIGGQSFGNTIYF. CDR3 DNA: TGTGCCAGTAGTATTGGGGGACAGAGCTTCGGAAACACCATATATTTT. Based on the CDR3 plus reference TRBV19 and TRBJ1-3, the full variable domain is DGGITQSPKYLFRKEGQNVTLSCEQNLNHDAMYWYRQDPGQGLRLIYYSQIVNDFQKGDIAEGYSVSREKKESFPLTVTSAQKNPTAFYLCASSIGGQSFGNTIYFGEGSWLTVV.

In nucleotides, the CDR3 is TGTGCCAGCAGCCGGGAGGATTCACCCCTCCACTTT. The encoded protein is CASSREDSPLHF. This chain joins TRBV7-9 and TRBJ1-6; no clear D. Per germline, CDR1 SEHNR and CDR2 FQNEAQ (reference sequence). Between the trimmed V and J ends, which lost 5 bases and 8 bases, there was a span of 7 bases. The CDR3 consists of 12 residues.

V gene TRBV27 combines with J gene TRBJ2-3; 14 bases fit TRBD2. V shed 6 bases, J shed 4 bases, and the junction held 6 bases outside the gene matches. The CDR3 loop spans 16 amino acids. CDR1 is MNHEY, CDR2 SMNVEV, per germline (reference sequence). The CDR3 nucleotides read TGTGCCAGCAGCCAGGGACTAGCGGGAGTTCCAGATACGCAGTATTTT. Translation: CASSQGLAGVPDTQYF.

This clone showed up just a few times. The chain couples TRBV5-1 to TRBJ1-4; no clear D gene. CDR3 length: 16 residues. V shed 0 bases and J shed 8 bases, with 17 bases lying between them. The germline V gene encodes CDR1 SGHRS and CDR2 YFSETQ. CDR3 sequence: CASSLGSGVVGEKLFF. As DNA, the CDR3 is TGCGCCAGCAGCTTGGGGTCCGGGGTCGTGGGCGAAAAACTGTTTTTT.

The chain is built from TRBV5-1 and TRBJ2-1, with TRBD2 identical over 8 bases. Unmatched junction bases numbered 22, after V lost 0 bases and J lost 5 bases. The CDR3 sequence is 21 residues long. CDR1 is SGHRS and CDR2 is YFSETQ in the germline V gene. Here the CDR3 reads CASSLVSGGPRIAIENNEQFF. In DNA, the CDR3 is TGCGCCAGCAGCTTGGTTTCGGGAGGGCCTCGGATAGCCATCGAGAACAATGAGCAGTTCTTC. Combining the CDR3 with reference TRBV5-1 and TRBJ2-1 gives the whole variable domain KAGVTQTPRYLIKTRGQQVTLSCSPISGHRSVSWYQQTPGQGLQFLFEYFSETQRNKGNFPGRFSGRQFSNSRSEMNVSTLELGDSALYLCASSLVSGGPRIAIENNEQFFGPGTRLTVL.

This sequence joins TRBV11-3 and TRBJ1-1; 7 nucleotides line up with TRBD1. There are 14 residues in the CDR3. Germline V lookup: CDR1 SGHNT, CDR2 YENEEA. Unmatched junction bases numbered 4, after V lost 5 bases and J lost 1 base. CDR3 DNA sequence: TGTGCCAGCAGCGCACAGGGGACGAACACTGAAGCTTTCTTT. As protein: CASSAQGTNTEAFF.

This sequence joins TRBV28 and TRBJ2-3; maybe TRBD1 (6 bases). CDR1 is MDHEN, CDR2 SYDVKM, per germline. Between the trimmed V and J ends, which lost 11 bases and 2 bases, there was a span of 14 bases. The CDR3 is made up of 13 amino acids. The CDR3 sequence: CAGSYRDTDTQYF. CDR3 DNA sequence: TGTGCCGGTTCATACAGGGACACAGATACGCAGTATTTT. The full variable domain, its missing parts supplied by reference TRBV28 and TRBJ2-3, is DVKVTQSSRYLVKRTGEKVFLECVQDMDHENMFWYRQDPGLGLRLIYFSYDVKMKEKGDIPEGYSVSREKKERFSLILESASTNQTSMYLCAGSYRDTDTQYFGPGTRLTVL.

This sequence joins TRBV6-2 or TRBV6-3 and TRBJ1-4; no definite D call. The length of the CDR3 is 13 residues. V was shortened by 6 bases and J by 8 bases, with 13 bases between the two germline ends. The germline gives CDR1 MNHEY, CDR2 SVGEGT. Written as DNA, the CDR3 is TGTGCCAGCAGCCCCCGTGCGGCGGAAAAACTGTTTTTT. The encoded protein is CASSPRAAEKLFF.

The rearrangement links TRBV9 to TRBJ2-2; D possibly corresponds to TRBD1 (5 bases). The V end lost 3 bases, the J end lost 5 bases, and 14 bases lay between the germline ends. Germline loops: CDR1 SGDLS, CDR2 YYNGEE. This CDR3 has 15 residues. This CDR3 reads CASSATVLKTGELFF. DNA for the CDR3: TGTGCCAGCAGCGCGACAGTTCTGAAAACCGGGGAGCTGTTTTTT.

The chain carries TRBV3-1 (or the pseudogene TRBV3-2) and TRBJ1-4, with a tentative D call TRBD1 (5 bases). Germline V gene data show CDR1 as LGHDT and CDR2 as YNNKEL (reference sequence). Trimming took 0 bases from V and 8 from J, leaving 16 bases between them. This CDR3 region has 16 residues. The CDR3 nucleotides are TGTGCCAGCAGCCAAGATCCAGGGATTTTGGAAGAAAAACTGTTTTTT. Translated, it gives CASSQDPGILEEKLFF.

This CDR3 is CASSEGQGRNEKLFF. CDR3 nucleotides: TGTGCCAGCAGTGAGGGACAGGGACGTAATGAAAAACTGTTTTTT. The rearrangement joins TRBV28 to TRBJ1-4; 9 nucleotides align to TRBD1. The junction had 5 bases not matched to a gene; V was cut back by 5 bases and J by 4 bases. Germline lookup yields CDR1 MDHEN and CDR2 SYDVKM. The CDR3 sequence is 15 residues long. The whole variable domain, filled in from reference TRBV28 and TRBJ1-4, reads DVKVTQSSRYLVKRTGEKVFLECVQDMDHENMFWYRQDPGLGLRLIYFSYDVKMKEKGDIPEGYSVSREKKERFSLILESASTNQTSMYLCASSEGQGRNEKLFFGSGTQLSVL.

The chain links TRBV29-1 to TRBJ2-1; 12 nucleotides agree with TRBD2. The germline V gene encodes CDR1 SQVTM and CDR2 ANQGSEA. This CDR3 has 14 residues. The ends lost 7 bases at V and 8 bases at J; junction bases unmatched: 9. The CDR3: CSAETSGSGYEQFF. CDR3 in DNA: TGCAGCGCCGAGACTAGCGGGAGTGGGTATGAGCAGTTCTTC.

V and J are TRBV2 and TRBJ2-1; 13 bases map to TRBD2. Unmatched junction bases numbered 3, after V lost 4 bases and J lost 6 bases. The CDR3 sequence is 15 residues long. The germline CDR1 and CDR2 sequences are SNHLY and FYNNEI. CDR3: CASSGTSGRLNEQFF. The CDR3 bases are TGTGCCAGCAGTGGGACTAGCGGGAGACTCAATGAGCAGTTCTTC.

The chain combines TRBV7-6 with TRBJ2-7, with D tentatively TRBD1 (7 bases). The V gene lost 5 bases and the J gene lost 6 bases, with 17 bases spanning the gap. The CDR3 sequence is 14 residues long. The germline gives CDR1 SGHVS, CDR2 FNYEAQ. The CDR3 DNA reads as TGTGCCAGCAGCGTGCCAGGGGGGTTGGGCGAGCAGTACTTC. Its translation: CASSVPGGLGEQYF.

V and J are TRBV7-8 and TRBJ1-1; D gene uncertain. Germline V lookup: CDR1 SGHVS, CDR2 FQNEAQ. Trimming stripped 5 bases from V and 1 base from J, with 8 bases between. This CDR3 has 13 amino acids. In nucleotides, the CDR3 is TGTGCCAGCAGCACTTACAGGAACACTGAAGCTTTCTTT. As protein: CASSTYRNTEAFF.

A single count supports this clone. This chain connects TRBV11-2 to TRBJ2-7; 9 nucleotides align to TRBD2. The CDR3 runs 17 residues. Germline V CDR1 and CDR2: SGHAT, FQNNGV. V was clipped by 0 bases and J by 1 base; unmatched bases: 7. DNA of the CDR3: TGTGCCAGCAGCTTAGAAAGGGTTAGCGGGAGTTCCTACGAGCAGTACTTC. Residues: CASSLERVSGSSYEQYF.

Note on this clone: Its ends do not fully match the called genes, so a read error is possible. This chain links TRBV4-1 with TRBJ2-3; 12 bases align to TRBD2. Germline V gene sequence: CDR1 MGHRA, CDR2 YSYEKL. This CDR3 has 17 amino acids. The CDR3 DNA is TGCGCCAGCAGCCGGACCCTAGCGGGAGGGACCACAGGTACGCAGTATTTT. Encoded protein: CASSRTLAGGTTGTQYF.

In this sample, this clone turned up once. V usage is TRBV7-2 and J usage is TRBJ2-7; tentative D call: TRBD1 (5 bases). Per the germline V gene, CDR1 is SGHTA and CDR2 is FQGNSA. The CDR3 extends over 18 amino acids. V dropped 5 bases and J dropped 7 bases, with 30 bases sitting between them. CDR3 bases: TGTGCCAGCAGCCCCAGGCATATAAGCTGGCAGGGTTATGGAGAGCAGTACTTC. Residues: CASSPRHISWQGYGEQYF.

The rearrangement joins TRBV10-3 to TRBJ2-2; D might be TRBD2 (6 bases). Germline CDR1 and CDR2: ENHRY and SYGVKD. V was shortened by 5 bases and J by 4 bases, with 11 bases between the two germline ends. There are 14 residues in the CDR3. CDR3 sequence: CAISWDGSTGELFF. The DNA for the CDR3 is TGTGCCATCAGTTGGGACGGGAGCACCGGGGAGCTGTTTTTT.

This chain links TRBV9 with TRBJ1-1; D is perhaps TRBD1 (6 bases). V was shortened by 0 bases and J by 5 bases, with 11 bases between the two germline ends. The CDR3 is 14 amino acids. Germline V gives CDR1 SGDLS, CDR2 YYNGEE. Here the CDR3 reads CASSVEPGATEAFF. CDR3 bases: TGTGCCAGCAGCGTAGAGCCAGGGGCTACTGAAGCTTTCTTT.

This clone came up a few times. V is TRBV28 and J is TRBJ1-3; maybe TRBD1 (5 bases). This CDR3 contains 16 residues. V lost 6 bases to trimming and J lost 0 bases, with 15 bases between them. CDR1 and CDR2 (germline): MDHEN, SYDVKM. Written as DNA, the CDR3 is TGTGCCAGCAGCCTCGGTGGGGGGGGCTCTGGAAACACCATATATTTT. As protein: CASSLGGGGSGNTIYF.

This chain links TRBV5-1 with TRBJ2-7; D may be TRBD2 (7 bases). CDR1 and CDR2 from the germline V gene are SGHRS and YFSETQ. This CDR3 is 15 amino acids long. V was cut by 6 bases and J by 4 bases, with 20 bases left in between. CDR3 loop: CASKGGGSAGYEQYF. The CDR3 nucleotides read TGCGCCAGCAAGGGAGGGGGAAGTGCGGGGTACGAGCAGTACTTC.